This T cell receptor beta chain came from a study of T cell responses to AZD1222 COVID-19 vaccine (dated by TCRdb to the early 2020s). Describing the broader study: A total of around 240 trial participants underwent TCR sequencing, of whom some 210 received two doses of AZD1222 and about 25 received two doses of the MenACWY control vaccine. Trial participants were enrolled by age into subgroups of 18-55, 56-69 and 70-plus years, and around 150, 28 and 57 TCR-sequenced participants, respectively, were included in these subgroups. Points the paper makes about the study in general: The 56-69-year group was small, and its depth increase did not reach significance, likely because of low power. Participants were mostly white British and included more females than males, and it was suggested by the authors that clonal diversity may have been underestimated. Reportedly, close to half of the unique spike-specific TCRs recognized epitopes lying outside the regions that are mutated in the B.1.351 and B.1.1.7 variants. The vaccine-associated CD4 TCRs covered the entire spike protein, and the dominant responses fell in regions 160-218 and 743-854. Because no day 14 peak-response samples were available, repertoires were characterized only after the peak T cell response. Conclusions about previously exposed vaccinees are limited, since just a handful of AZD1222 recipients were seropositive for SARS-CoV-2 at baseline. Spike-specific TCR breadth and depth rose significantly after two AZD1222 doses compared with day 0 and with MenACWY recipients.

Of note for this clone: Its antigen has not been determined. One base away there is no much larger clone; base qualities are not given.

This sample's time point label indicates: about 28 days (+/-7) after the second vaccine dose. AZD1222 recipients given second doses at about 4 weeks or at about 12 weeks were pooled, since spike-specific TCR depth and breadth were not found to differ between the two schedules. Samples from vaccinated people were obtained from the UK trials COV001 and COV002, which included a single-blind randomized controlled phase 2/3 trial of AZD1222 (ChAdOx1 nCoV-19) in healthy adults. For TCRbeta chain sequencing, PBMC samples from trial participants were taken at day 0 and at day 28 after the second dose. The CDR3 regions of human TCRbeta chains were analyzed by immunosequencing. In the authors' own workflow: Repertoire TCRs were checked for matches against a reference library of SARS-CoV-2-specific TCRs that had been generated using the MIRA antigen-specificity platform. Breadth meant the fraction of unique TCRs that were SARS-CoV-2-associated, whereas depth meant the fraction of total T cells that were SARS-CoV-2-associated. Using the MIRA data, each spike-specific TCR was mapped to the spike region that the TCR reacts to and placed in a CD4 or CD8 class. Log10-transformed breadth and depth values were compared by one-way ANOVA with Sidak's multiple comparisons tests. TCRdb re-hosts the immuneACCESS table, in-frame sequences only. Its copies lack some clones; in the studies checked, an unresolved V gene accounts for under half of them, and the cause for the rest is not known. The V and J calls and clone size are taken from that table; D and trimming were inferred from the DNA. The sample yields about 150,000 clones; about 90% were counted once. The biggest ten clones account for over 8% of the sample.

The CDR3 runs 16 amino acids, cysteine and phenylalanine included. Only the CDR3 DNA is retained, 48 bases long and in frame from the first base. CDR1 and CDR2 (SGHTA, FQGNSA) derive from the germline V gene. For this chain, trimming is 5 bases at the V end and 4 bases at the J end, and the number of junction bases without a gene match is 11. The chain is encoded by TRBV7-2 joined to TRBJ2-3; 8 bases in the junction line up with TRBD2. The sample consisted of peripheral blood, taken 28 days after the second AZD1222 dose. The sequence was collected from an adult who received the AZD1222 COVID-19 vaccine. The CDR3 here reads CASSLSPAGASDTQYF. DNA sequence: TGTGCCAGCAGCCTGTCTCCAGCGGGAGCCTCAGATACGCAGTATTTT. With all but the CDR3 taken from the reference TRBV7-2 and TRBJ2-3 genes, the full variable domain is: GAGVSQSPSNKVTEKGKDVELRCDPISGHTALYWYRQSLGQGLEFLIYFQGNSAPDKSGLPSDRFSAERTGGSVSTLTIQRTQQEDSAVYLCASSLSPAGASDTQYFGPGTRLTVL.